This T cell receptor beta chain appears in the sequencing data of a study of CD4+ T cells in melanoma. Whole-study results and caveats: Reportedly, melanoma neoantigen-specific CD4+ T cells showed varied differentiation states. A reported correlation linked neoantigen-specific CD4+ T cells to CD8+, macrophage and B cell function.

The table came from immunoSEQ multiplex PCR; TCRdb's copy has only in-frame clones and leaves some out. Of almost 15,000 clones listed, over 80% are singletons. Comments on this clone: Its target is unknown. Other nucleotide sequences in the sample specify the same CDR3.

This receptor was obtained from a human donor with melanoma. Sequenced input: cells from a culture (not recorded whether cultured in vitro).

CDR3 nucleotide sequence: TGCGCCAGCAGCTTGGCTCCAGAACGCACAGATACGCAGTATTTT. This codes for CASSLAPERTDTQYF. The rearrangement joins TRBV5-1 to TRBJ2-3, with D hard to call. Trimming took 0 bases from V and 1 from J, leaving 9 bases between them. This CDR3 contains 15 residues. Germline CDR1 and CDR2: SGHRS and YFSETQ.